These 5 T cell receptor beta chains were all obtained from the same sample, sequenced in a study of shared clonotypes between healthy human individuals. Method: immunoSEQ multiplex PCR; TCRdb's copy keeps in-frame clones and lacks some. The sample lists about 1.5 million clones; 95% to 99% were seen once. Sequenced material: naive CD4+ T cells sorted from blood. Described subset: CD45RA+ positively selected. The receptors were sampled from a man in his thirties or forties in good health.

A single count supports this clone. The chain links TRBV5-1 to TRBJ2-2; 8 positions match TRBD1. Germline trimming cut 3 bases from V and 3 bases from J; bases unmatched to any gene: 10. CDR1 SGHRS and CDR2 YFSETQ come from the germline V gene. There are 17 residues in the CDR3. The CDR3 nucleotides are TGCGCCAGCAGCTCATTAGGACAGGGAGCAGACACCGGGGAGCTGTTTTTT. Residues: CASSSLGQGADTGELFF.

The chain uses TRBV9 and TRBJ2-5; 8 bases are a match to TRBD1. The CDR3 covers 14 residues. Per the germline V gene, CDR1 is SGDLS and CDR2 is YYNGEE. Unmatched junction bases numbered 5, after V lost 4 bases and J lost 3 bases. CDR3 bases: TGTGCCAGCAGCTACACGACAGGGGAAGAGACCCAGTACTTC. This sequence encodes CASSYTTGEETQYF.

The chain joins TRBV30 to TRBJ2-7; 7 bases are shared with TRBD1. Germline lookup yields CDR1 GTSNPN and CDR2 SVGIG (reference sequence). This CDR3 spans 12 amino acids. Germline trimming cut 5 bases from V and 1 base from J; bases unmatched to any gene: 2. DNA of the CDR3: TGTGCCTGGGTACAGGGGTCCTACGAGCAGTACTTC. This gives the protein CAWVQGSYEQYF.

This sequence joins TRBV27 and TRBJ1-2, with TRBD1 identical over 9 bases. This CDR3 has 15 amino acids. The J segment lost 3 bases and the V segment lost 5 bases, leaving 7 bases of the junction unmatched. Germline lookup yields CDR1 MNHEY and CDR2 SMNVEV (reference sequence). CDR3 bases: TGTGCCAGCAGTCGGGACAGGGCCATGGACTATGGCTACACCTTC. Translation gives CASSRDRAMDYGYTF.

The chain recombines TRBV6-5 with TRBJ2-5; D is uncertain. Germline V gene data show CDR1 as MNHEY and CDR2 as SVGAGI. V was cut by 6 bases and J by 5 bases, with 13 bases left in between. This CDR3 is built from 13 residues. CDR3 in amino acids: CASSPSMWETQYF. For the CDR3, the DNA is TGTGCCAGCAGCCCCTCAATGTGGGAGACCCAGTACTTC.